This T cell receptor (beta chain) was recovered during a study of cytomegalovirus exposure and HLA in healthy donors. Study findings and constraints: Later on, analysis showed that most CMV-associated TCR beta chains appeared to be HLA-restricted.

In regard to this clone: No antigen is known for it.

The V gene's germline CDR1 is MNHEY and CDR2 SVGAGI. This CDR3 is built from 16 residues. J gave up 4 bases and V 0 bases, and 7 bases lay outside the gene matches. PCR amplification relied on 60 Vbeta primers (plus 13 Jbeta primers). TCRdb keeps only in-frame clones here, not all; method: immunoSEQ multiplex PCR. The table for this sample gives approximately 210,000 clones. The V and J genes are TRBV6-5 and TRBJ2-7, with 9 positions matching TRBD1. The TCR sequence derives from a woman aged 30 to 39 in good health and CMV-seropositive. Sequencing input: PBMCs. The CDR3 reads CASSYSGGQGLYEQYF. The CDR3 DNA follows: TGTGCCAGCAGTTACTCCGGGGGACAGGGATTATACGAGCAGTACTTC.